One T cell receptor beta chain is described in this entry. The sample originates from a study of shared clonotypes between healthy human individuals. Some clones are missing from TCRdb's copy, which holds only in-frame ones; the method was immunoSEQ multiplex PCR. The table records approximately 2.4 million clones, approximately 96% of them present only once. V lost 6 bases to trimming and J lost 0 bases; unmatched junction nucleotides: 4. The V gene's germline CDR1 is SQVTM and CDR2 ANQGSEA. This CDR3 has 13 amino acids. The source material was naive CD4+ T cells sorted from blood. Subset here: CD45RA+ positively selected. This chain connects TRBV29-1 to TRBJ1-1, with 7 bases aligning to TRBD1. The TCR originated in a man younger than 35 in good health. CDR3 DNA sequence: TGCAGCGTCGGACAGGTCTTGAACACTGAAGCTTTCTTT. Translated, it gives CSVGQVLNTEAFF.